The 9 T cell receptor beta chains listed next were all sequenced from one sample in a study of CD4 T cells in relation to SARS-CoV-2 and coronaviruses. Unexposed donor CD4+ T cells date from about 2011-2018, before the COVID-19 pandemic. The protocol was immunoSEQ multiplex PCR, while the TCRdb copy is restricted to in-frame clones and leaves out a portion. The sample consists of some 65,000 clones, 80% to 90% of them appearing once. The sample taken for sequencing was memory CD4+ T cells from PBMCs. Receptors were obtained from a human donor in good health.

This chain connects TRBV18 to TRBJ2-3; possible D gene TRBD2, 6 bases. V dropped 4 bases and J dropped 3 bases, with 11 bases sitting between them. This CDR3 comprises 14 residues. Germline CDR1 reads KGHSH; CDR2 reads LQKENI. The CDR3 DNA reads TGTGCCAGCTCACTAGGCCGGGGGACAGATACGCAGTATTTT. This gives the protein CASSLGRGTDTQYF.

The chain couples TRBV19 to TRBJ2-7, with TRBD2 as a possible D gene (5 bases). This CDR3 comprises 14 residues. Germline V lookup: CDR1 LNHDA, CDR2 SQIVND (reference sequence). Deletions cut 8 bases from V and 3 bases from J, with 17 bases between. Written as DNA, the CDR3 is TGTGCCAGTTCCCGAGAGGGCAGCGTCTACGAGCAGTACTTC. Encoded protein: CASSREGSVYEQYF.

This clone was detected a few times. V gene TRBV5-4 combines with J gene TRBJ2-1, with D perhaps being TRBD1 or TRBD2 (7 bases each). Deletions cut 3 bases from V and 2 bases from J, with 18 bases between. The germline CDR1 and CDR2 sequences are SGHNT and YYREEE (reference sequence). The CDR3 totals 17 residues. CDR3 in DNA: TGTGCCAGCAGCTCCCAGGGGGGGGGCCTCGCCTACAATGAGCAGTTCTTC. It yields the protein CASSSQGGGLAYNEQFF.

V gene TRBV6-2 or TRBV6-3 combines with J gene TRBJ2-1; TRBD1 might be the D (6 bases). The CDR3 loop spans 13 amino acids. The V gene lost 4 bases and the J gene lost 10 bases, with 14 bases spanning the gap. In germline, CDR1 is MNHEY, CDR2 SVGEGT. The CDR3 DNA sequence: TGTGCCAGCAGTTTCCTCTCCGGACAGGAGCAGTTCTTC. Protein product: CASSFLSGQEQFF.

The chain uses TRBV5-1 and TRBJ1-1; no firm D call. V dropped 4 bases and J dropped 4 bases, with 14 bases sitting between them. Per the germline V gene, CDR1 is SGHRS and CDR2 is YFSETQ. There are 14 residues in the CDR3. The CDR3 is CASSLTRVLTEAFF. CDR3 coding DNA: TGCGCCAGCAGCCTCACTAGGGTGCTCACTGAAGCTTTCTTT.

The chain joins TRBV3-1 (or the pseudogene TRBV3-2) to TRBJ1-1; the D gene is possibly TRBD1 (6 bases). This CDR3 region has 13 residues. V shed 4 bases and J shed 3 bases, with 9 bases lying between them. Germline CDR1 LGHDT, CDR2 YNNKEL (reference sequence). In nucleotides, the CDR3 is TGTGCCAGCAGCCTAAGGGGGGACACTGAAGCTTTCTTT. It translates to CASSLRGDTEAFF.

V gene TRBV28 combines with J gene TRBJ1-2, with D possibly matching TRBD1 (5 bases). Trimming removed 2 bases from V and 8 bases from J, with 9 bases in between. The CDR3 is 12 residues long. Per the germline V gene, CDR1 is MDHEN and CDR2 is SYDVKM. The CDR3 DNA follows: TGTGCCAGCAGTTTAGGGGGGGTAGGCTACACCTTC. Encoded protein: CASSLGGVGYTF.

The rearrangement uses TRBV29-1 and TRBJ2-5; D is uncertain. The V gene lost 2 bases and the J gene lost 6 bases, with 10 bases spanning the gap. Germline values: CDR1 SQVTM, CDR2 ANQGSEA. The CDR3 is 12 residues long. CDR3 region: CSVEKGSQTQYF. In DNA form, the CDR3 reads TGCAGCGTTGAAAAAGGGTCTCAGACCCAGTACTTC.

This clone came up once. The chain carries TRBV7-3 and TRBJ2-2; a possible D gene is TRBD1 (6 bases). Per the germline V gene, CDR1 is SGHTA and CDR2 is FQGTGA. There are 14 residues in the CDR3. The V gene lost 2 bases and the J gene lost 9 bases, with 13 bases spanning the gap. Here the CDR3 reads CASSLGGQLRELFF. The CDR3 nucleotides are TGTGCCAGCAGCTTAGGTGGACAGCTAAGGGAGCTGTTTTTT.